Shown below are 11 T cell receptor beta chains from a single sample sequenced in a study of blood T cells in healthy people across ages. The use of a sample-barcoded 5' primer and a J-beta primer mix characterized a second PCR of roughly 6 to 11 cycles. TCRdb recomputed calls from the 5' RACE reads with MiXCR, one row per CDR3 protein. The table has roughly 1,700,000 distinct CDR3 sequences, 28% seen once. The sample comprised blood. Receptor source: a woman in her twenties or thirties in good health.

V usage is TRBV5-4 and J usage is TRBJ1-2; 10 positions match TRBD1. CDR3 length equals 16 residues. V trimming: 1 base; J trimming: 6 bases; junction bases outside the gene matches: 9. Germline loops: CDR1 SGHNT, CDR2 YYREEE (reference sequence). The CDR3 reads CASSLRDRGLMDGYTF. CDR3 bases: TGTGCCAGCAGCTTGAGGGACAGGGGACTAATGGATGGCTACACCTTC.

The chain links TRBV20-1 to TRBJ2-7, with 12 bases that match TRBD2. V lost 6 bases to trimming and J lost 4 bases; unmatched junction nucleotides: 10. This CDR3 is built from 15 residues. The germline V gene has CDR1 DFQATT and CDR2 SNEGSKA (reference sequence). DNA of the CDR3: TGCAGTGCAGTCCCTTTACTAGCGGGGGGATACGAGCAGTACTTC. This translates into CSAVPLLAGGYEQYF.

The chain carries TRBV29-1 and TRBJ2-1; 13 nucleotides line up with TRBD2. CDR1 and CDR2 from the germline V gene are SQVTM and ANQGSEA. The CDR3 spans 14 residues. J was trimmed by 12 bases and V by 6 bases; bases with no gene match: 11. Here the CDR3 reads CSVKRGLAGPRQFF. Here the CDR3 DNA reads TGCAGCGTGAAAAGGGGACTAGCGGGACCCAGGCAGTTCTTC.

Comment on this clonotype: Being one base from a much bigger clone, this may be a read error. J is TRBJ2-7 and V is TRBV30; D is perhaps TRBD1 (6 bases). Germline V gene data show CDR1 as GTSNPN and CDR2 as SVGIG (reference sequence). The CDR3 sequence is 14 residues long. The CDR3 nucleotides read TGTGCCGGGAGCGGATCTCGGACAGCCAATGGGGAGTACTTC. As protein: CAGSGSRTANGEYF.

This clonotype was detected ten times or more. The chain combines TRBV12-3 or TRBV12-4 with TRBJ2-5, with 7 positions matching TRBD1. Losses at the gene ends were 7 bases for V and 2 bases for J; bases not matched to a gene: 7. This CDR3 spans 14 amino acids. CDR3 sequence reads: CASIIRGQQETQYF. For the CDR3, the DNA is TGTGCCAGCATCATACGGGGACAGCAAGAGACCCAGTACTTC.

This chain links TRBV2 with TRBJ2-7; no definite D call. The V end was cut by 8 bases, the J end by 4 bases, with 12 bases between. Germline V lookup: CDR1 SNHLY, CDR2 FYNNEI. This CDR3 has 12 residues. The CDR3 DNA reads TGTGCCAGCCGCCCGGACGATTACGAGCAGTACTTC. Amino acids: CASRPDDYEQYF.

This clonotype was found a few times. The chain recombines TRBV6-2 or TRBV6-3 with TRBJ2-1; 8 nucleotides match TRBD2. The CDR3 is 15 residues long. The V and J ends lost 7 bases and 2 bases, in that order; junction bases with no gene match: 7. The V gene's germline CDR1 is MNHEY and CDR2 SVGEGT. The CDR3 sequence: CASTEGLATYNEQFF. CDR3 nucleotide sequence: TGTGCCAGCACCGAAGGACTAGCTACCTACAATGAGCAGTTCTTC.

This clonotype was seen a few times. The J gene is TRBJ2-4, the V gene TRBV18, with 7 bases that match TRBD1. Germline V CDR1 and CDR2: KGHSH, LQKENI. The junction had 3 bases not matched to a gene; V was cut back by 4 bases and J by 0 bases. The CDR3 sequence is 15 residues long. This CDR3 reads CASSLRQGAKNIQYF. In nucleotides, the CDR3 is TGTGCCAGCTCACTTAGACAGGGAGCCAAAAACATTCAGTACTTC. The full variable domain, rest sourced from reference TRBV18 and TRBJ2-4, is NAGVMQNPRHLVRRRGQEARLRCSPMKGHSHVYWYRQLPEEGLKFMVYLQKENIIDESGMPKERFSAEFPKEGPSILRIQQVVRGDSAAYFCASSLRQGAKNIQYFGAGTRLSVL.

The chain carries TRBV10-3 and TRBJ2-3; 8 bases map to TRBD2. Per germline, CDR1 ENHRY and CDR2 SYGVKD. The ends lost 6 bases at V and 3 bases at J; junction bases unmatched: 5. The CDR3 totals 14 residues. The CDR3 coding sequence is TGTGCCATCAGGAGCGGGGGTCTAACAGATACGCAGTATTTT. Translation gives CAIRSGGLTDTQYF.

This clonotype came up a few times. CDR3 amino acids: CASTQGTSGTNEQFF. CDR3 in DNA: TGTGCCAGCACTCAAGGGACTAGCGGGACCAATGAGCAGTTCTTC. V is TRBV12-3 or TRBV12-4 and J is TRBJ2-1; 13 nucleotides align to TRBD2. Trimming removed 7 bases from V and 6 bases from J; junction bases left unmatched: 6. This CDR3 contains 15 residues.

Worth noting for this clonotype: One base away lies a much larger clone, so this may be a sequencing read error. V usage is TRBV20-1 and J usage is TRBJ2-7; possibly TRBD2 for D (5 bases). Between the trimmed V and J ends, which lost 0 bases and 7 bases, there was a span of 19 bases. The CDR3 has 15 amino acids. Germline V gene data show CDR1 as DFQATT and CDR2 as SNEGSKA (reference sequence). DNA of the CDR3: TGCAGTGCTAGAGAGGGGAGCTTATCCTACAATGAGCAGTACTTC. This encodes CSAREGSLSYNEQYF.